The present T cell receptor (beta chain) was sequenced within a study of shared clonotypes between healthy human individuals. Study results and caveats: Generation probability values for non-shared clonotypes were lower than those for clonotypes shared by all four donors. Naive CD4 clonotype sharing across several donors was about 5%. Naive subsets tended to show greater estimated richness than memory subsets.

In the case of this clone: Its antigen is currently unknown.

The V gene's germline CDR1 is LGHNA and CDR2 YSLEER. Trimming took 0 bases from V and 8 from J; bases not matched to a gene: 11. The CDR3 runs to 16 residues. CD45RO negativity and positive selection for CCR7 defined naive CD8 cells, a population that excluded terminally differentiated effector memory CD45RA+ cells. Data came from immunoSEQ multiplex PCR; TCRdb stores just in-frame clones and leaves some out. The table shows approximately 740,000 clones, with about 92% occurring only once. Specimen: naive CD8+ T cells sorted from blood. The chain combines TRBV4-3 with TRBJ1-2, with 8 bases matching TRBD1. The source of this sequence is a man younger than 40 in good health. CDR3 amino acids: CASSQETGGILWGYTF. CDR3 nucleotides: TGCGCCAGCAGCCAAGAAACAGGGGGGATTCTATGGGGCTACACCTTC.